The present TCR beta chain was sequenced within a study of T cells in Graves' hyperthyroidism and ophthalmopathy. Study overall: Once the initial diagnosis was made, peripheral blood was obtained before any treatment.

Amplification of TCR beta CDR3 regions used RNA as the template. HTBI primers were the set used in a first-round RT-PCR of the TCR CDR3. One entry per CDR3 protein, called by TCRdb with MiXCR from the multiplex PCR reads. The sample has 300,000 to 450,000 distinct CDR3 sequences; about 15% are singletons. The authors deemed Graves' hyperthyroidism stable absent ophthalmopathy progression within 18 months. PBMCs were derived from 9.5 to 10 ml fresh peripheral blood. Whole-study results and caveats: Most thyroid clonotypes that were expanded above 0.001 also turned up in blood.

With respect to this clonotype: The target antigen is unknown.

This TCR was recovered from a woman in her sixties with Graves' hyperthyroidism. The specimen sequenced was blood.

The CDR3 DNA follows: TGTGCCAGCAGTTATGATGTGGCTCGCTGGGGTTTTACCTACGAGCAGTACTTC. Translation gives CASSYDVARWGFTYEQYF. V and J are TRBV6-2 or TRBV6-3 and TRBJ2-7, with unresolved D. The CDR3 is 18 amino acids. The germline gives CDR1 MNHEY, CDR2 SVGEGT. V lost 3 bases to trimming and J lost 2 bases, with 23 bases between them.